The source of this T cell receptor (beta chain) is a study of blood T cell repertoires in COVID-19. The CDR3 length is 11 residues. The germline V and J ends were trimmed by 6 bases and 2 bases, with 7 bases remaining between them. Germline V gene data show CDR1 as DFQATT and CDR2 as SNEGSKA (reference sequence). Produced via immunoSEQ multiplex PCR; TCRdb's table is partial and in-frame only. The data hold some 130,000 clones, with around 80% observed a single time. This rearrangement joins TRBV20-1 to TRBJ1-1; no firm D call. Sequencing was done on a sample of peripheral blood. The receptor was derived from a human donor in a cohort sampled during active COVID-19. CDR3 protein: CSATKNTEAFF. The CDR3 DNA is TGCAGTGCAACAAAAAACACTGAAGCTTTCTTT.